The entry below gives a single TCR beta chain sequence along with its context. This entry is derived from a study of shared clonotypes between healthy human individuals. This CDR3 spans 12 amino acids. CDR1 is SNHLY and CDR2 is FYNNEI in the germline V gene. The V gene lost 5 bases and the J gene lost 7 bases, with 9 bases spanning the gap. Using immunoSEQ multiplex PCR, the repertoire was profiled, and TCRdb retains in-frame clones only, with some absent. This sample has a few million clones; under 95% occur once, and the top ten carry about 0.41%. Sequencing was carried out using naive CD4+ T cells from PBMCs. Subset reported: CD45RA+ positively selected. V and J are TRBV2 and TRBJ1-5; possibly TRBD1 for D (6 bases). The receptor was derived from a man in his late teens or twenties in good health. Some clones in this sample may be carry-over from other donors' samples. CDR3 residues: CASSRGEQPQHF. CDR3 bases: TGTGCCAGCAGTAGGGGGGAACAGCCCCAGCATTTT.